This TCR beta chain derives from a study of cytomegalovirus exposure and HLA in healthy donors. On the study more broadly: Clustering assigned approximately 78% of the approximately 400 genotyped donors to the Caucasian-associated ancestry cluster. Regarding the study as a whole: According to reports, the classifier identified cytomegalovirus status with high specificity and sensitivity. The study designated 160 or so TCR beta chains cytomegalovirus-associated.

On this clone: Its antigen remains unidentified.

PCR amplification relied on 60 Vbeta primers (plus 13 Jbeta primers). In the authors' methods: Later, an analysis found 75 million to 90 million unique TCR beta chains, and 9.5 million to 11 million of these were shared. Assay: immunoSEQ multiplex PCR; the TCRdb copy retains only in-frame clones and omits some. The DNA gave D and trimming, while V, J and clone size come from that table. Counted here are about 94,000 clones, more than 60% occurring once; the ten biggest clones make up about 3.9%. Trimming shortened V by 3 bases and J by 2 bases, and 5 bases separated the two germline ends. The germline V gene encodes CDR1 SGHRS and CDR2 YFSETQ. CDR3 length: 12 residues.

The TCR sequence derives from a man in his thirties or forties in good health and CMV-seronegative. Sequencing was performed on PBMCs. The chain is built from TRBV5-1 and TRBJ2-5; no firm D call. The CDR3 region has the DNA TGCGCCAGCAGCTCCCAGCAAGAGACCCAGTACTTC. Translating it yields CASSSQQETQYF.